This TCR beta chain was retrieved from a study of blood T cell repertoires in COVID-19. Germline CDR1 is LNHDA and CDR2 is SQIVND (reference sequence). Trimming cost V 1 base and J 1 base, with 12 bases left between them. The CDR3 sequence is 16 residues long. The method was immunoSEQ multiplex PCR; TCRdb's version includes in-frame clones alone and lacks a portion of them. The sample has nearly 350,000 clones, around 88% seen once. The sequence was obtained from a man aged 30 to 39 with active or convalescent COVID-19. The V call is TRBV19, the J call TRBJ2-3; a weak D match, TRBD1 (5 bases). What was sequenced was peripheral blood. The CDR3 spells CASSIVRSRGTDTQYF. The CDR3 nucleotides read TGTGCCAGTAGTATAGTGCGGAGCAGGGGCACAGATACGCAGTATTTT.